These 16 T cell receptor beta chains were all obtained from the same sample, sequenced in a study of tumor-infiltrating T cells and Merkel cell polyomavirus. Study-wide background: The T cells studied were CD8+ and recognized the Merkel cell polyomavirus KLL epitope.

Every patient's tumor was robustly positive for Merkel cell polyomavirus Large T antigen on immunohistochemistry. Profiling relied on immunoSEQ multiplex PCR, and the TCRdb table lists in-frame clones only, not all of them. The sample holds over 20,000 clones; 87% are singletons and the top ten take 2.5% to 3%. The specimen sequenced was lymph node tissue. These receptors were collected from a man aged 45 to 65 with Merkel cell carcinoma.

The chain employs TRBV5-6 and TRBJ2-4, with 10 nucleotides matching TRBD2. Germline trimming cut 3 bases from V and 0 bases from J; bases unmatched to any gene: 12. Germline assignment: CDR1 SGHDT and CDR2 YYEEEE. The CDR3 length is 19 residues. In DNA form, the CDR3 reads TGTGCCAGCAGCTCCGTGTCAGCGGGAGGGCCCTCAGCCAAAAACATTCAGTACTTC. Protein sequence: CASSSVSAGGPSAKNIQYF. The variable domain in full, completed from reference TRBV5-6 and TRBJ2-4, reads DAGVTQSPTHLIKTRGQQVTLRCSPKSGHDTVSWYQQALGQGPQFIFQYYEEEERQRGNFPDRFSGHQFPNYSSELNVNALLLGDSALYLCASSSVSAGGPSAKNIQYFGAGTRLSVL.

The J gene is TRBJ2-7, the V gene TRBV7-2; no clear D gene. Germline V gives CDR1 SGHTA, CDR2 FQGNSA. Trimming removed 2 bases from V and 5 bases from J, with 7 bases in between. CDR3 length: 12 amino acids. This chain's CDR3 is CASSLYVDEQYF. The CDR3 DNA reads TGTGCCAGCAGCTTATATGTAGACGAGCAGTACTTC.

This CDR3 reads CASSPPDPAANEQYF. For the CDR3, the DNA is TGTGCCAGCAGTCCCCCGGATCCAGCGGCCAACGAGCAGTACTTC. The gene calls are TRBV28 and TRBJ2-7, with D tentatively TRBD2 (5 bases). The length of the CDR3 is 15 residues. The V gene's germline CDR1 is MDHEN and CDR2 SYDVKM. The germline V and J ends were trimmed by 5 bases and 5 bases, with 19 bases remaining between them.

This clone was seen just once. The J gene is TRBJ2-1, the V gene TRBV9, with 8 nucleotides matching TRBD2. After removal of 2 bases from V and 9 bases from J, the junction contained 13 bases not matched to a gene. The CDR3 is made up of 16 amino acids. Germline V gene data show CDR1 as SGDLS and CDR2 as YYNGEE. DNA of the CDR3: TGTGCCAGCAGCGTTAATAGCGGGGTCGTACAGACTGAGCAGTTCTTC. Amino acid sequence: CASSVNSGVVQTEQFF.

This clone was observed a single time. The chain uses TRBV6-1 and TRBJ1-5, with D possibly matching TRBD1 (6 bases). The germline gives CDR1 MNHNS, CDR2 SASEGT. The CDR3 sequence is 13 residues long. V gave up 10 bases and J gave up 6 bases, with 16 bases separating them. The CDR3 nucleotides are TGTGCCATTACACAGGGTATGACTCAGCCCCAGCATTTT. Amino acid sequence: CAITQGMTQPQHF.

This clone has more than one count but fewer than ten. CDR3 protein: CTSSLSGLADTGELFF. In DNA, the CDR3 is TGCACCAGCAGCTTAAGCGGACTAGCGGACACCGGGGAGCTGTTTTTT. The chain couples TRBV1 to TRBJ2-2; the table's D call, TRBD2, was not checked against the DNA. TRBV1 has pseudogene status. The CDR3 is made up of 16 amino acids.

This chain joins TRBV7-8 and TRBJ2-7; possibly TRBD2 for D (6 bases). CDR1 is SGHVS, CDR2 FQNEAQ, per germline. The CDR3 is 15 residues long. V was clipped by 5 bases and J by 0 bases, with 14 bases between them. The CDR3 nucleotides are TGTGCCAGCAGCCTGTCGGAGGGATCCTCCTACGAGCAGTACTTC. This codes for CASSLSEGSSYEQYF.

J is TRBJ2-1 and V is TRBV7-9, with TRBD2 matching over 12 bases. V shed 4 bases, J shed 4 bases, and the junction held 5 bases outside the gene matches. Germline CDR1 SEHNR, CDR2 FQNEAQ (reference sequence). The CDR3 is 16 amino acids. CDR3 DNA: TGTGCCAGCAGCTCGACTAGCGGGAGTGCTTACAATGAGCAGTTCTTC. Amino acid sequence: CASSSTSGSAYNEQFF.

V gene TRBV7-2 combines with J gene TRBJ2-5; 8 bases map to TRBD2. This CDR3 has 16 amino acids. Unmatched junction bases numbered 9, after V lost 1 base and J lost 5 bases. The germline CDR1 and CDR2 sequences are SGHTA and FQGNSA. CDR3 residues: CASSLVFWGGGETQYF. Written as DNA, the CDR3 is TGTGCCAGCAGCTTAGTGTTCTGGGGCGGGGGGGAGACCCAGTACTTC.

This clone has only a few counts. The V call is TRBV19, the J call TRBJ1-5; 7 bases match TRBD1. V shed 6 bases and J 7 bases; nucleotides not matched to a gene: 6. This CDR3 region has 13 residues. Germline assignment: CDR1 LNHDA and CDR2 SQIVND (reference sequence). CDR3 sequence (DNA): TGTGCCAGTAGGGGACAGTTTAGCCAGCCCCAGCATTTT. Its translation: CASRGQFSQPQHF.

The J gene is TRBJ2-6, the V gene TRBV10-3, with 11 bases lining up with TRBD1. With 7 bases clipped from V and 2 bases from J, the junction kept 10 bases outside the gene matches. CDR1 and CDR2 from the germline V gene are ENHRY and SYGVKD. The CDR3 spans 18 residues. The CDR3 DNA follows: TGTGCCATCAAACTCCCGGGACAGGGGGGTGCTGGGGCCAACGTCCTGACTTTC. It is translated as CAIKLPGQGGAGANVLTF.

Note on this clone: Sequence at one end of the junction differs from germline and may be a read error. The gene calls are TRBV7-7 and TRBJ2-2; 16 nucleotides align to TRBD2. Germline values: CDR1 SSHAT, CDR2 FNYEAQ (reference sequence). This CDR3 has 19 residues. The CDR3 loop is CASSPGTSGRAPNTGELFF. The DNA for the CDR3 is TGTGCTAGCAGCCCTGGGACTAGCGGGAGGGCCCCCAACACCGGGGAGCTGTTTTTT.

CDR3 sequence (DNA): TGTGCCAGCAGCTTGGACGGTTACTCTGGAAACACCATATATTTT. This gives the protein CASSLDGYSGNTIYF. The V call is TRBV5-5, the J call TRBJ1-3, with D unclear. Trimming left V 0 bases short and J 0 bases short, with 7 bases between. Germline CDR1 is SGHKS and CDR2 is YYEKEE (reference sequence). CDR3 size: 15 residues.

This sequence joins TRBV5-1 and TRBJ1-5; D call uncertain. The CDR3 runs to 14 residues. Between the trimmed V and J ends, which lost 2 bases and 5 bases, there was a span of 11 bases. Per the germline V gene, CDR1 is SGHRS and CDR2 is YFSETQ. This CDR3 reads CASSLGGLDQPQHF. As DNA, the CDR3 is TGCGCCAGCAGCTTAGGAGGCCTGGATCAGCCCCAGCATTTT.

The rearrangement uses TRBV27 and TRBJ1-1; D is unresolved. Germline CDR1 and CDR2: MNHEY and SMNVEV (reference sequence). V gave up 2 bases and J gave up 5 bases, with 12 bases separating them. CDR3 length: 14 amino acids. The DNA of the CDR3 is TGTGCCAGCAGTTTAACTGGCAGCGGAACTGAAGCTTTCTTT. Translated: CASSLTGSGTEAFF.

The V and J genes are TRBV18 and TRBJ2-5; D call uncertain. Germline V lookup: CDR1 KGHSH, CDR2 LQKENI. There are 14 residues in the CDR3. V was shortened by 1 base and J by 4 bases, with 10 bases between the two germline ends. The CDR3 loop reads CASSPRSLSETQYF. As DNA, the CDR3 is TGTGCCAGCTCACCACGATCCCTATCAGAGACCCAGTACTTC.